Given below is one T cell receptor beta chain in context. This sample is drawn from a study of blood T cell repertoires in COVID-19. About the research overall: COVID-19 samples, acute and convalescent, were from the United States, Italy and Spain. PBMCs, B-cell-depleted T cells, or T cells were the source of the cDNA or gDNA that made up the material.

The CDR3 has 15 amino acids. V was trimmed by 2 bases and J by 2 bases, leaving 13 bases between them. Germline V gives CDR1 SEHNR, CDR2 FQNEAQ (reference sequence). Original handling: Reference gene primers were amplified, and this amplification served to estimate nucleated cell counts. Libraries were prepared by immunoSEQ multiplex PCR; TCRdb keeps only in-frame clonotypes and omits some of them. V and J calls and clone size are as listed in that table; D and trimming were resolved from the DNA. The profile shows roughly 77,000 clones, about nine tenths of them singletons. Material: peripheral blood. The sequence came from an elderly woman with active COVID-19. This chain links TRBV7-9 with TRBJ2-7; possibly TRBD1 for D (6 bases). CDR3 sequence: CASSLRGQVPYEQYF. CDR3 nucleotides: TGTGCCAGCAGCTTAAGGGGACAAGTCCCCTACGAGCAGTACTTC.